In its sample, the clone carrying this T cell receptor beta chain was seen a few times. The antigen remains undetermined. This sample was taken from a study of response to subunit inactivated influenza vaccine. Broader study findings: Few additional T cells are recruited per seasonal influenza vaccination, authors suggested.

TCRdb processed the RT-PCR reads anew with MiXCR; each CDR3 protein has one entry. This sample has roughly 700,000 distinct CDR3 sequences; roughly 14% occur once, and the top ten carry 5.5% to 7%. This TCR was recovered from a man aged 45 to 65 who received an inactivated influenza vaccine. The specimen comprised PBMCs from blood, sampled roughly 15 days before vaccination.

Written as DNA, the CDR3 is TGTGCCAGCAGTTTAGCGACACAGGGGGAGGCCCTCCACTTT. It is translated as CASSLATQGEALHF. V is TRBV12-3 or TRBV12-4 and J is TRBJ1-6; 8 bases agree with TRBD1. The CDR3 is made up of 14 amino acids. J gave up 14 bases and V 0 bases, and 6 bases lay outside the gene matches.